Each of the 13 T cell receptor beta chains below was sequenced from the same sample in a study of blood T cell repertoires in COVID-19. Libraries were prepared by immunoSEQ multiplex PCR; TCRdb keeps only in-frame clonotypes and omits some of them. This table has under 300,000 clones, roughly 80% appearing once. Material for sequencing was peripheral blood. The receptors stem from a woman in her thirties or forties with active or convalescent COVID-19.

V usage is TRBV7-8 and J usage is TRBJ2-3; TRBD2 matches at 12 bases. The CDR3 runs to 16 residues. V lost 6 bases, J lost 3 bases, and 7 bases stayed unmatched. Germline CDR1 and CDR2: SGHVS and FQNEAQ. The DNA of the CDR3 is TGTGCCAGCAGGAGAAGACTAGCGGGGGAGACAGATACGCAGTATTTT. The encoded protein is CASRRRLAGETDTQYF.

The chain recombines TRBV7-3 with TRBJ1-3; no definite D call. The germline V gene encodes CDR1 SGHTA and CDR2 FQGTGA. The CDR3 is 15 amino acids. Trimming shortened V by 1 base and J by 4 bases, and 11 bases separated the two germline ends. CDR3 sequence: CASSLNLGFGNTIYF. CDR3 nucleotides: TGTGCCAGCAGCTTAAATTTGGGCTTCGGAAACACCATATATTTT.

The chain combines TRBV28 with TRBJ1-6; perhaps TRBD1 as D (5 bases). Trimming took off 5 bases at V and 10 bases at J, with 21 bases between the two ends. CDR1 is MDHEN, CDR2 SYDVKM, per germline. This CDR3 contains 16 residues. The CDR3 DNA follows: TGTGCCAGCAGTCAACTTTTCGGGGGGGGTGAGTCACCCCTCCACTTT. Its protein product is CASSQLFGGGESPLHF.

V is TRBV5-5 and J is TRBJ1-1; no definite D call. CDR1 and CDR2 (germline): SGHKS, YYEKEE (reference sequence). The V and J ends lost 1 base and 0 bases respectively, with 7 bases between them. This CDR3 is built from 14 residues. The CDR3 loop is CASSLTVMNTEAFF. The DNA for the CDR3 is TGTGCCAGCAGCTTGACGGTGATGAACACTGAAGCTTTCTTT.

The chain is built from TRBV7-8 and TRBJ1-2; 7 bases match TRBD1. Germline values: CDR1 SGHVS, CDR2 FQNEAQ. Trimming cost V 3 bases and J 7 bases; bases outside gene matches: 5. The CDR3 extends over 13 amino acids. In DNA form, the CDR3 reads TGTGCCAGCAGCTTCAAACAGGGGTCTGGCTACACCTTC. This gives the protein CASSFKQGSGYTF.

In this sample, this clone turned up a few times. V gene TRBV6-2 or TRBV6-3 combines with J gene TRBJ1-6; 7 nucleotides line up with TRBD1. Germline V gene data show CDR1 as MNHEY and CDR2 as SVGEGT. The CDR3 runs to 13 residues. V gave up 6 bases and J gave up 5 bases; unmatched junction bases: 1. Here the CDR3 reads CASSGTDNSPLHF. As DNA, the CDR3 is TGTGCCAGCAGCGGGACAGATAATTCACCCCTCCACTTT.

About this clone: A clone one base away is much larger, so this may be a read error. The rearrangement links TRBV12-3 or TRBV12-4 to TRBJ1-2; 9 nucleotides agree with TRBD1. V was pared by 6 bases and J by 4 bases, with 3 bases of the junction left unmatched. The CDR3 consists of 13 residues. The CDR3: CASSQDRGYGYTF. CDR3 nucleotides: TGTGCCAGCAGCCAGGACAGGGGCTATGGCTACACCTTC.

The V call is TRBV5-1, the J call TRBJ1-3, with TRBD1 matching over 10 bases. V was pared by 1 base and J by 8 bases, with 6 bases of the junction left unmatched. The CDR3 has 15 amino acids. Germline assignment: CDR1 SGHRS and CDR2 YFSETQ. CDR3 nucleotide sequence: TGCGCCAGCAGCTTGATGGGACAGGGGACGGACACCATATATTTT. It is translated as CASSLMGQGTDTIYF.

The chain employs TRBV28 and TRBJ2-5, with D maybe TRBD2 (5 bases). Trimming removed 2 bases at V and 2 bases at J, with 12 bases between. Germline-derived CDR1 and CDR2 are MDHEN and SYDVKM. This CDR3 is built from 15 residues. This CDR3 is CASSLGGRPQETQYF. The DNA for the CDR3 is TGTGCCAGCAGTTTAGGCGGGCGGCCTCAAGAGACCCAGTACTTC.

The genes are TRBV28 and TRBJ2-1; possibly TRBD1 for D (7 bases). Trimming removed 6 bases at V and 4 bases at J, with 19 bases between. Germline V gene sequence: CDR1 MDHEN, CDR2 SYDVKM. The CDR3 totals 16 residues. The CDR3 nucleotides read TGTGCCAGCAGCCCAGGGGGGCCACAGATTTACAATGAGCAGTTCTTC. This sequence encodes CASSPGGPQIYNEQFF.

This clone was recorded once. This chain joins TRBV9 and TRBJ2-2; 10 positions agree with TRBD2. V trimming: 2 bases; J trimming: 1 base; junction bases outside the gene matches: 5. Germline CDR1 is SGDLS and CDR2 is YYNGEE. This CDR3 region has 17 residues. Here the CDR3 DNA reads TGTGCCAGCAGCGTTAATAGCGGGGGGATGAACACCGGGGAGCTGTTTTTT. Translated: CASSVNSGGMNTGELFF. The whole variable domain, remainder taken from reference TRBV9 and TRBJ2-2, is DSGVTQTPKHLITATGQRVTLRCSPRSGDLSVYWYQQSLDQGLQFLIQYYNGEERAKGNILERFSAQQFPDLHSELNLSSLELGDSALYFCASSVNSGGMNTGELFFGEGSRLTVL.

The chain employs TRBV7-8 and TRBJ2-2; 7 bases are a match to TRBD2. The trim removed 4 bases at V and 0 bases at J, leaving 2 bases unmatched. The CDR3 consists of 15 residues. The germline gives CDR1 SGHVS, CDR2 FQNEAQ. The CDR3 bases are TGTGCCAGCAGCTGGGGGGGAACGAACACCGGGGAGCTGTTTTTT. It translates to CASSWGGTNTGELFF.

The chain carries TRBV11-2 and TRBJ1-1; maybe TRBD1 (5 bases). This CDR3 is built from 13 residues. CDR1 is SGHAT and CDR2 is FQNNGV in the germline V gene. V was pared by 5 bases and J by 4 bases, with 11 bases between. CDR3 sequence: CASSVRVSTEAFF. The CDR3 DNA sequence: TGTGCCAGCAGCGTCAGGGTGTCCACTGAAGCTTTCTTT.